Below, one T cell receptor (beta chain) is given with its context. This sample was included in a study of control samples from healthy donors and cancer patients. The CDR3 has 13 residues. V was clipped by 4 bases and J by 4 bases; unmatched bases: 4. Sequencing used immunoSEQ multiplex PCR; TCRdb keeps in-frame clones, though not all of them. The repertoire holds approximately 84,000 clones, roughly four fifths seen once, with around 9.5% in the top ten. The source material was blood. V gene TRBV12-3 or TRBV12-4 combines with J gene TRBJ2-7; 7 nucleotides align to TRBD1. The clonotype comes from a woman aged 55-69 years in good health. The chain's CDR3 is CASSSGQTYEQYF. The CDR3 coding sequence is TGTGCCAGCAGTTCGGGACAGACTTACGAGCAGTACTTC.